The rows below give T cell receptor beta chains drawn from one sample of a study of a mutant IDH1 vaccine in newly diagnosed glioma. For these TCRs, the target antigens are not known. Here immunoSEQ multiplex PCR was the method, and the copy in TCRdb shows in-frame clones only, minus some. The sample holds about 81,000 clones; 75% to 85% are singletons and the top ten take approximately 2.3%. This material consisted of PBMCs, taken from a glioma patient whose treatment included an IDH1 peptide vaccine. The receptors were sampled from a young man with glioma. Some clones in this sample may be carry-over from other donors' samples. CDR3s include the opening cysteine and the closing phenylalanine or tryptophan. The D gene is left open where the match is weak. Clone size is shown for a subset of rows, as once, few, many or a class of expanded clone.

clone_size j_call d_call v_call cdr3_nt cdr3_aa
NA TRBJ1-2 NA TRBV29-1 TGCAGCGTTGAAGACGTACAGGGCGGCTATGGCTACACCTTC CSVEDVQGGYGYTF
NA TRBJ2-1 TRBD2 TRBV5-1 TGCGCCAGCAGCCGAGTCACTAGCGGGAGGGGCAATGAGCAGTTCTTC CASSRVTSGRGNEQFF
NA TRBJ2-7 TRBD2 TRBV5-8 TGTGCCAGCAGCTTGGGACTAGCGGGCGGAGGGGCCTACGAGCAGTACTTC CASSLGLAGGGAYEQYF
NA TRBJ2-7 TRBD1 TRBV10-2 TGCGCCAGCAGCCCGAGAGGGGGCAACTACGAGCAGTACTTC CASSPRGGNYEQYF
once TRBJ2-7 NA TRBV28 TGTGCCAGCAGTTTCGGGCCCTACGAGCAGTACTTC CASSFGPYEQYF
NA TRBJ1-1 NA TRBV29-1 TGCAGCGGTACCTCGGGTTGGGGCATGAACACTGAAGCTTTCTTT CSGTSGWGMNTEAFF
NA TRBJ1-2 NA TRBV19 TGTGCCAGTAGTACCACCCCAGGCAGGGCCTTCTATGGCTACACCTTC CASSTTPGRAFYGYTF
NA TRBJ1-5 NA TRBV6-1 TGTGCCAGCAGTGAAAGAGGTCAGCCCCAGCATTTT CASSERGQPQHF
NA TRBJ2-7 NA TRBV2 TGTGCCAGCAGGGGGCAGGGCCCGTACGAGCAGTACTTC CASRGQGPYEQYF
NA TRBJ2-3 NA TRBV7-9 TGTGCCAGCAGCTTGGGCAGCTCCACAGATACGCAGTATTTT CASSLGSSTDTQYF